This T cell receptor (beta chain) came from a study of cytomegalovirus exposure and HLA in healthy donors. Points from the study as a whole: Relative to equally common others, HLA-associated TCR beta chains showed greater clonal expansion in a later analysis.

Worth noting for this clone: Antigen unknown. The identical CDR3 is also encoded by other nucleotide sequences in the sample.

Both 60 Vbeta primers and 13 Jbeta primers went into the PCR. The protocol was immunoSEQ multiplex PCR, while the TCRdb copy is restricted to in-frame clones and leaves out a portion. Here the sample spans roughly 100,000 clones, 80% to 90% being singletons. The CDR3 extends over 13 amino acids. Trimming pared 3 bases from V and 4 bases from J, leaving 7 bases between. CDR1 is MNHNS and CDR2 is SASEGT in the germline V gene. The origin of this receptor is a man in his fifties or sixties in good health and CMV-seronegative. The V call is TRBV6-1, the J call TRBJ1-5, with TRBD1 as a possible D gene (5 bases). The material sequenced was PBMCs. The CDR3 reads CASSEQGNQPQHF. The CDR3, as DNA: TGTGCCAGCAGTGAGCAGGGAAATCAGCCCCAGCATTTT.